This T cell receptor (beta chain) was sequenced for a study of identical twins. Study conclusions and caveats: High-abundance cord blood beta clonotypes had fewer insertions; memory repertoires showed none.

CDR1 SGHRS and CDR2 YFSETQ come from the germline V gene. Between the trimmed V and J ends, which lost 1 base and 2 bases, there was a span of 7 bases. This CDR3 comprises 13 residues. TCRdb reprocessed the 5' RACE reads with MiXCR, giving one entry per CDR3 protein. The sample holds 240,000 or so distinct CDR3 sequences, roughly an eighth seen once. The table lists this clonotype with many counts. Antigen specificity is unknown. These data were likewise used in another study, on yellow fever vaccine responses in identical twins.

This TCR derives from a woman between 18 and 30 years old in good health. Material for sequencing was memory (CD45RO+) T cells sorted from blood. The chain has TRBV5-1 and TRBJ2-7; D not resolved. CDR3 in amino acids: CASSLPGAYEQYF. CDR3 nucleotide sequence: TGCGCCAGCAGCTTGCCAGGAGCCTACGAGCAGTACTTC.